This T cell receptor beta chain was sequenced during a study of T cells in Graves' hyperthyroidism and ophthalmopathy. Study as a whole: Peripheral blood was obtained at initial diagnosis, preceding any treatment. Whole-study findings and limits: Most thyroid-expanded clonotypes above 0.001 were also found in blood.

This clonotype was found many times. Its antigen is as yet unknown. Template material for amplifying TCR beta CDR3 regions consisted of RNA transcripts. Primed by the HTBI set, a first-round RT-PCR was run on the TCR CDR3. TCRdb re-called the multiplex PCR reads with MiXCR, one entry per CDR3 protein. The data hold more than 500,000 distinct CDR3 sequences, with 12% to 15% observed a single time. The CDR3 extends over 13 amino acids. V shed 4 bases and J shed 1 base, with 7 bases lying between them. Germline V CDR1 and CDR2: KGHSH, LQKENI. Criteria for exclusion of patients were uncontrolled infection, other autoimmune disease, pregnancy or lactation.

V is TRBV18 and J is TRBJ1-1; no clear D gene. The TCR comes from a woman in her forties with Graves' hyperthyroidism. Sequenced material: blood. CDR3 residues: CASSRKTNTEAFF. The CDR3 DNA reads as TGTGCCAGCTCACGGAAGACGAACACTGAAGCTTTCTTT.